Presented here are 10 T cell receptor beta chains from one specimen sequenced in a study of CD8 T cells in ankylosing spondylitis. Each CDR3 protein is one row after TCRdb ran MiXCR on the 5' RACE reads. The sample carries roughly 60,000 distinct CDR3 sequences, over 5% recorded once. The source material was synovial fluid, either unsorted or a sorted T cell fraction (not recorded which). The origin of the receptors is a male donor with ankylosing spondylitis.

The sample holds many counts of this clonotype. The rearrangement links TRBV7-2 to TRBJ2-3, with 7 bases that match TRBD2. The CDR3 is 16 residues long. Germline CDR1 reads SGHTA; CDR2 reads FQGNSA. Trimming cost V 1 base and J 1 base; bases outside gene matches: 5. CDR3 region: CASSLEGRGGTDTQYF. As DNA, the CDR3 is TGTGCCAGCAGCTTAGAAGGGAGGGGTGGCACAGATACGCAGTATTTT.

In this sample, this clonotype turned up many times. CDR3 region: CASRQGAGNTIYF. CDR3 bases: TGTGCCAGCAGACAGGGGGCCGGAAACACCATATATTTT. V gene TRBV27 combines with J gene TRBJ1-3, with TRBD1 matching 9 bases. The length of the CDR3 is 13 residues. The V gene's germline CDR1 is MNHEY and CDR2 SMNVEV (reference sequence). V gave up 6 bases and J gave up 4 bases; unmatched junction bases: 1.

This clonotype was observed a handful of times. V usage is TRBV4-1 and J usage is TRBJ1-5, with no clear D. Germline assignment: CDR1 MGHRA and CDR2 YSYEKL. The ends were cut back, 3 bases at V and 4 bases at J, with 10 bases in the middle. This CDR3 is 14 amino acids long. The CDR3 DNA reads TGCGCCAGCAGCCACTTCGGGCGAAATCAGCCCCAGCATTTT. Amino acids: CASSHFGRNQPQHF.

This clonotype has a handful of counts. The genes are TRBV27 and TRBJ2-5; D is perhaps TRBD1 or TRBD2 (5 bases each). CDR1 and CDR2 (germline): MNHEY, SMNVEV (reference sequence). CDR3 length equals 15 residues. Trimming took 8 bases from V and 2 from J, leaving 18 bases between them. CDR3 DNA sequence: TGTGCCAGCCGCGGCAACCGGGACCCTCAAGAGACCCAGTACTTC. Protein sequence: CASRGNRDPQETQYF.

This rearrangement joins TRBV23-1 to TRBJ2-7; D gene unclear. TRBV23-1 is annotated as an ORF whose role is uncertain. CDR3 length: 13 residues. V was pared by 0 bases and J by 3 bases, with 6 bases between. The CDR3 sequence is CASSQSPGYEQYF. The CDR3 region has the DNA TGCGCCAGCAGTCAATCCCCCGGCTACGAGCAGTACTTC.

This clonotype has ten or more counts. V usage is TRBV20-1 and J usage is TRBJ2-7; D remains ambiguous. This CDR3 region has 11 residues. CDR1 and CDR2 from the germline V gene are DFQATT and SNEGSKA (reference sequence). With 0 bases removed from V and 2 bases from J, the gap between germline ends came to 2 bases. In DNA form, the CDR3 reads TGCAGTGCTAGAGACGCCTACGAGCAGTACTTC. The encoded protein is CSARDAYEQYF.

In its sample, this clonotype was seen many times. CDR3 in amino acids: CASSFNLDTQYF. CDR3 nucleotide sequence: TGTGCCAGCAGCTTTAACTTAGATACGCAGTATTTT. This chain links TRBV7-9 with TRBJ2-3; D gene ambiguous. The germline V gene has CDR1 SEHNR and CDR2 FQNEAQ (reference sequence). Trimming removed 3 bases at V and 5 bases at J, with 6 bases between. The CDR3 is made up of 12 amino acids. The entire variable domain, with the rest obtained from reference TRBV7-9 and TRBJ2-3, is as follows: DTGVSQNPRHKITKRGQNVTFRCDPISEHNRLYWYRQTLGQGPEFLTYFQNEAQLEKSRLLSDRFSAERPKGSFSTLEIQRTEQGDSAMYLCASSFNLDTQYFGPGTRLTVL.

This clonotype was detected a few times. The gene calls are TRBV7-9 and TRBJ2-7; 7 positions match TRBD2. Trimming took 5 bases from V and 4 from J; bases not matched to a gene: 11. Germline assignment: CDR1 SEHNR and CDR2 FQNEAQ (reference sequence). The CDR3 contains 15 residues. The chain's CDR3 is CASSIHGGVSYEQYF. CDR3 nucleotides: TGTGCCAGCAGCATCCATGGGGGGGTCTCTTACGAGCAGTACTTC.

The chain employs TRBV28 and TRBJ1-2, with 8 positions matching TRBD1. The germline V gene has CDR1 MDHEN and CDR2 SYDVKM. Losses at the gene ends were 1 base for V and 2 bases for J; bases not matched to a gene: 3. The CDR3 is 15 amino acids. The CDR3 region has the DNA TGTGCCAGCAGTTTATCCCCAGGGGGCAACTATGGCTACACCTTC. Translation gives CASSLSPGGNYGYTF.

This clonotype was seen many times. The V and J genes are TRBV11-2 and TRBJ2-5; D gene ambiguous. V shed 5 bases and J shed 5 bases, with 9 bases lying between them. The V gene's germline CDR1 is SGHAT and CDR2 FQNNGV. The CDR3 sequence is 12 residues long. CDR3 bases: TGTGCCAGCAGCCGCATAAGGGAGACCCAGTACTTC. This sequence encodes CASSRIRETQYF.